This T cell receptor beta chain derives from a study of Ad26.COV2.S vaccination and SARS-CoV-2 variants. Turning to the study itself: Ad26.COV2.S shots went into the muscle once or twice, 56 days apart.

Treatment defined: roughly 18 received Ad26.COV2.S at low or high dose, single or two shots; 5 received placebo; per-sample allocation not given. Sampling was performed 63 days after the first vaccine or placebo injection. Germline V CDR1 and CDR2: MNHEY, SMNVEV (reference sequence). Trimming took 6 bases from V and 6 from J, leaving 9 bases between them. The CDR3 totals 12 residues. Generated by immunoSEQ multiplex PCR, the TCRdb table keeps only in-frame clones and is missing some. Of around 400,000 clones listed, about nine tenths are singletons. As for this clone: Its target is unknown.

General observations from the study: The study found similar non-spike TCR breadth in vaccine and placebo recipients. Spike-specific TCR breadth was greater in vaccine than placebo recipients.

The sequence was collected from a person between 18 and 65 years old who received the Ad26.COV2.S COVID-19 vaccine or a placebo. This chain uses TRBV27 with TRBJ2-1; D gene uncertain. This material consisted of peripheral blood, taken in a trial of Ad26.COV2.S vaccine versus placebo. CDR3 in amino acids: CASSADRNEQFF. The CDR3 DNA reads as TGTGCCAGCAGCGCGGACCGCAATGAGCAGTTCTTC.